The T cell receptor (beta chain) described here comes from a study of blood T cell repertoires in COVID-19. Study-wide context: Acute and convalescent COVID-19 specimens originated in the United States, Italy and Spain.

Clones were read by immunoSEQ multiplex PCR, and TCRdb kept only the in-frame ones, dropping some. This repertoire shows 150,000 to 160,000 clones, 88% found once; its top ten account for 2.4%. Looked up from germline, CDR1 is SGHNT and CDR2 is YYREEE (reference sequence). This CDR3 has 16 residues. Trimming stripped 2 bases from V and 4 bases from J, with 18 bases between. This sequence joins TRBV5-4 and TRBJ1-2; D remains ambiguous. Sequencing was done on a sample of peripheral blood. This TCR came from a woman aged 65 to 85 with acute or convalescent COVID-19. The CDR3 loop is CASSFSGQTFIYGYTF. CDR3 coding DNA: TGTGCCAGCAGCTTTTCTGGGCAGACCTTCATCTATGGCTACACCTTC. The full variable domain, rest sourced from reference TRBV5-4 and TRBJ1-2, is ETGVTQSPTHLIKTRGQQVTLRCSSQSGHNTVSWYQQALGQGPQFIFQYYREEENGRGNFPPRFSGLQFPNYSSELNVNALELDDSALYLCASSFSGQTFIYGYTFGSGTRLTVV.